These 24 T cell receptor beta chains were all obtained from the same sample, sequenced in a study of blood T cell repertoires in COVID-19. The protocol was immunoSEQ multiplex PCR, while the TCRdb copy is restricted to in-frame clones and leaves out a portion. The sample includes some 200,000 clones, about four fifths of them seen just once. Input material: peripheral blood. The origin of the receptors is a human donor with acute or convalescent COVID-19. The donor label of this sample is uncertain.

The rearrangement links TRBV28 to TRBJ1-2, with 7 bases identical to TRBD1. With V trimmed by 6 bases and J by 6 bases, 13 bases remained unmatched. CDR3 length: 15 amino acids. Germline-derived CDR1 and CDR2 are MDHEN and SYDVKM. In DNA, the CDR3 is TGTGCCAGCAGGACCCCACTCATGACAGGGAATGGCTACACCTTC. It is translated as CASRTPLMTGNGYTF.

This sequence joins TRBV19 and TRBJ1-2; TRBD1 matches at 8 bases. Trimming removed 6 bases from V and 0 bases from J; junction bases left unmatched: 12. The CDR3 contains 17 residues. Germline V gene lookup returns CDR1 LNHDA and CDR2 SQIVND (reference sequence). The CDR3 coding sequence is TGTGCCAGTAGCCCCGACAGGGGAGTGGTAACTAACTATGGCTACACCTTC. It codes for CASSPDRGVVTNYGYTF.

In nucleotides, the CDR3 is TGTGCCAGCAGCTTAGAAGCTTCACCCCTCCACTTT. The encoded protein is CASSLEASPLHF. The genes are TRBV7-8 and TRBJ1-6; D not certain. Trimming stripped 1 base from V and 9 bases from J, with 4 bases between. The length of the CDR3 is 12 residues. Germline V gene lookup returns CDR1 SGHVS and CDR2 FQNEAQ.

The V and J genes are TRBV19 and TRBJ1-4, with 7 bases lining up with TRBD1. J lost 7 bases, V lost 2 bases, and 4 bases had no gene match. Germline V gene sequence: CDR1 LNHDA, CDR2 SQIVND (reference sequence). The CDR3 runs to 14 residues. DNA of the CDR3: TGTGCCAGTAGTATATCGCAGGGGGGTGAAAAACTGTTTTTT. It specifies CASSISQGGEKLFF.

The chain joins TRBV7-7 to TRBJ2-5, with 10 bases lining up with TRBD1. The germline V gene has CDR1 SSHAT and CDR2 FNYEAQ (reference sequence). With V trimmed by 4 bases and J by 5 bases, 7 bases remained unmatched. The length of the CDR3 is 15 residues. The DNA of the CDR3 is TGTGCCAGCAGCTCGGGACAGGGGTGGAGGGAGACCCAGTACTTC. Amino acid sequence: CASSSGQGWRETQYF.

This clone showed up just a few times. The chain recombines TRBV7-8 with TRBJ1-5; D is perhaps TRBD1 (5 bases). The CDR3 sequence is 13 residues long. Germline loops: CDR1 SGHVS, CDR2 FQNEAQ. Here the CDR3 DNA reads TGTGCTACCAGGGAGGTTAGCAATCAGCCCCAGCATTTT. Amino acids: CATREVSNQPQHF.

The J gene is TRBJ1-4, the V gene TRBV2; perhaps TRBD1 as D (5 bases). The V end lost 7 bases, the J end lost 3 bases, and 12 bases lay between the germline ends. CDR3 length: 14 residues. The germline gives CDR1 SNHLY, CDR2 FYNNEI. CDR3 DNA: TGTGCCAGCATGGTAGACAGATCTAATGAAAAACTGTTTTTT. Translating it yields CASMVDRSNEKLFF.

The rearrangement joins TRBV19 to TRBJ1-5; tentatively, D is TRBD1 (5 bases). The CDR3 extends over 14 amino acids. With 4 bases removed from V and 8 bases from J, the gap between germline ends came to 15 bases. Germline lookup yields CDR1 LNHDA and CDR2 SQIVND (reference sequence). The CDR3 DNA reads TGTGCCAGTAGTACCGACACCTGGGGGGAGCCCCAGCATTTT. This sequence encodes CASSTDTWGEPQHF. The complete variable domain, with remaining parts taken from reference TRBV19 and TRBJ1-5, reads DGGITQSPKYLFRKEGQNVTLSCEQNLNHDAMYWYRQDPGQGLRLIYYSQIVNDFQKGDIAEGYSVSREKKESFPLTVTSAQKNPTAFYLCASSTDTWGEPQHFGDGTRLSIL.

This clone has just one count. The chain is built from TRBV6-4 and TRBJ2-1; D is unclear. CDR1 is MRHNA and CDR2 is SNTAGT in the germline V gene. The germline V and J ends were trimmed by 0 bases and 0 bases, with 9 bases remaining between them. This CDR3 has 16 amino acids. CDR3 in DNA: TGTGCCAGCAGTGACTCAGACATAGGCTCCTACAATGAGCAGTTCTTC. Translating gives CASSDSDIGSYNEQFF.

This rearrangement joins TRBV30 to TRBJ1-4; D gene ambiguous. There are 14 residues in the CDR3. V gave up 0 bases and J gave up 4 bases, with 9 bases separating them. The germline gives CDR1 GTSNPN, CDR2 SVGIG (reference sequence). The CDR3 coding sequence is TGTGCCTGGAGTGTACGCGGAAATAATGAAAAACTGTTTTTT. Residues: CAWSVRGNNEKLFF.

CDR3 nucleotides: TGCGCCAGCAGCCTGAGGGAGGGCGGATCACCCCTCCACTTT. This sequence encodes CASSLREGGSPLHF. The chain couples TRBV5-1 to TRBJ1-6; unclear D gene. The V end lost 4 bases, the J end lost 10 bases, and 15 bases lay between the germline ends. The CDR3 sequence is 14 residues long. CDR1 is SGHRS and CDR2 is YFSETQ in the germline V gene.

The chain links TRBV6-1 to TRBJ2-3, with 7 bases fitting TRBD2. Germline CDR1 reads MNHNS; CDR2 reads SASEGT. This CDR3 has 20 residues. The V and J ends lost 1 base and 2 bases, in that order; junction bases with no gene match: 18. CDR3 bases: TGTGCCAGCAGTGAAGGGCCCTTGGGGGAGGCGGGAGCGAACACAGATACGCAGTATTTT. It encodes CASSEGPLGEAGANTDTQYF.

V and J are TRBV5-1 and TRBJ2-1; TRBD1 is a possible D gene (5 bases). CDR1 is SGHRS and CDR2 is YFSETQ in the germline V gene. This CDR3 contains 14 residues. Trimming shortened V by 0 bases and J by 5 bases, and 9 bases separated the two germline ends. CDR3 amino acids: CASSLADRDNEQFF. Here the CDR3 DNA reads TGCGCCAGCAGCTTGGCCGACAGAGACAATGAGCAGTTCTTC.

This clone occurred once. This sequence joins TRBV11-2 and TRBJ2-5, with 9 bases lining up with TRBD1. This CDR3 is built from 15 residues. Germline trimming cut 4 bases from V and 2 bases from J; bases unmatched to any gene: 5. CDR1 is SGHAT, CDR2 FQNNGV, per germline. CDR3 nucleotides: TGTGCCAGCAGCTCGGGGACAGGGCCTCAAGAGACCCAGTACTTC. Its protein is CASSSGTGPQETQYF.

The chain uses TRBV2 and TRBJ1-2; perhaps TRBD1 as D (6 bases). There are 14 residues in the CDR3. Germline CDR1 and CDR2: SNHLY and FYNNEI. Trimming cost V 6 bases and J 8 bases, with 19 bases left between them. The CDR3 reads CASSSQGLGEGYTF. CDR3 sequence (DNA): TGTGCCAGCAGCTCACAGGGCCTGGGGGAAGGCTACACCTTC.

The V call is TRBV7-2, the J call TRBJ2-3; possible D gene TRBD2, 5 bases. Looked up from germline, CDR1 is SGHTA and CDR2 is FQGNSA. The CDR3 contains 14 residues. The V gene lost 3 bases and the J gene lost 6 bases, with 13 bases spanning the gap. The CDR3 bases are TGTGCCAGCAGCTTTAAAGCGGAGCGGGATACGCAGTATTTT. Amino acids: CASSFKAERDTQYF. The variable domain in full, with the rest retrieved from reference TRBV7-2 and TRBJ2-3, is GAGVSQSPSNKVTEKGKDVELRCDPISGHTALYWYRQSLGQGLEFLIYFQGNSAPDKSGLPSDRFSAERTGGSVSTLTIQRTQQEDSAVYLCASSFKAERDTQYFGPGTRLTVL.

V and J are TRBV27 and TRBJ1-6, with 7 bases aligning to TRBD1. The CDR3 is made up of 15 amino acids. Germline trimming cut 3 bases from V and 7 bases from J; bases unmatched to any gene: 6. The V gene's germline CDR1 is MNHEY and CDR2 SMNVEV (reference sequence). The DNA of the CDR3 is TGTGCCAGCAGTTTCACAGGGGAGAGGAATTCACCCCTCCACTTT. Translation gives CASSFTGERNSPLHF.

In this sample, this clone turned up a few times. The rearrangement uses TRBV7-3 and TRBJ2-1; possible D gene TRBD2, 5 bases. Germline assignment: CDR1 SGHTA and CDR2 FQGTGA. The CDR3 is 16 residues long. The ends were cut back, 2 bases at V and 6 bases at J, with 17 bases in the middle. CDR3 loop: CASSLVRTSALNEQFF. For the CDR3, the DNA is TGTGCCAGCAGCTTAGTTAGGACTTCGGCCCTCAATGAGCAGTTCTTC.

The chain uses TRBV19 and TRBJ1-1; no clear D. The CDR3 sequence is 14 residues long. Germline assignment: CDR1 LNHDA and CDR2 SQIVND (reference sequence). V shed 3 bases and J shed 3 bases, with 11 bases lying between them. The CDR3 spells CASSMEGVDTEAFF. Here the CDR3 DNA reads TGTGCCAGTAGTATGGAGGGCGTAGACACTGAAGCTTTCTTT.

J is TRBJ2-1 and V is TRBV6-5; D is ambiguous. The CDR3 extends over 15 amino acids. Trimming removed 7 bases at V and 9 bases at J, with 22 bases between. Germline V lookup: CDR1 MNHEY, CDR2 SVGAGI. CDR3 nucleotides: TGTGCCAGCACCAGTGACACCCGCATTGGAAGTGAGCAGTTCTTC. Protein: CASTSDTRIGSEQFF.

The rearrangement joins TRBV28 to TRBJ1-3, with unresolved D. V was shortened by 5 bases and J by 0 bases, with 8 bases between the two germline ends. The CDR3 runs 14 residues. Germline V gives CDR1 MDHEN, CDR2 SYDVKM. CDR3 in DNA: TGTGCCAGCAGTGCTCCCTACTCTGGAAACACCATATATTTT. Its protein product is CASSAPYSGNTIYF.

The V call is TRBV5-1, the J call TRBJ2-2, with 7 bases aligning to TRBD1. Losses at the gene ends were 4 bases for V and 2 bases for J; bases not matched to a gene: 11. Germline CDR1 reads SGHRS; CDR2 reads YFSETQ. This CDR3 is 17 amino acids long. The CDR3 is CASSLPQGRGNTGELFF. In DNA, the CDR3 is TGCGCCAGCAGCCTACCACAGGGGCGAGGAAACACCGGGGAGCTGTTTTTT.

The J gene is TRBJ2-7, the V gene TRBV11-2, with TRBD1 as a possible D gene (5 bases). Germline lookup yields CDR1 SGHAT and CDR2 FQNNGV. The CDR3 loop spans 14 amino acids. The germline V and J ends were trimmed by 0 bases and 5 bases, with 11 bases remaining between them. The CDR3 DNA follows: TGTGCCAGCAGCTTAGAAGGGGTAATGGACGAGCAGTACTTC. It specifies CASSLEGVMDEQYF.

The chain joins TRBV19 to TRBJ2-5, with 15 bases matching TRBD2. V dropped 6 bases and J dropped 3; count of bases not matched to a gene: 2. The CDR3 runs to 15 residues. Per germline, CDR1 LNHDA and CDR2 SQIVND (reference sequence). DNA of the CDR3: TGTGCCAGTAGGGGACTAGCGGGAGGAGAAGAGACCCAGTACTTC. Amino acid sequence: CASRGLAGGEETQYF.